A single sample is the source of the 18 T cell receptor beta chains below, sequenced in a study of human T cells and chemical hapten exposure. The time point: pre-sensitization, week 0. Treatment denoted: therapeutic diphenylcyclopropenone sensitization with weekly scalp DPC. A single record per CDR3 protein comes from TCRdb applying MiXCR to the RACE reads. The table includes over 300,000 distinct CDR3 sequences, approximately 5.1% detected once. Material: whole blood, obtained in connection with sensitization to the hapten diphenylcyclopropenone (DPC). The source of these receptors is a woman in her 50s with alopecia areata. Some clones in this sample may be carry-over from other donors' samples.

Ten or more counts support this clonotype. The rearrangement uses TRBV4-3 and TRBJ2-4, with unresolved D. CDR1 and CDR2 (germline): LGHNA, YSLEER. Trimming removed 1 base from V and 0 bases from J, with 10 bases in between. This CDR3 spans 16 amino acids. The CDR3 DNA sequence: TGCGCCAGCAGCCAAGGTGCTCAGATAGCCAAAAACATTCAGTACTTC. Protein product: CASSQGAQIAKNIQYF.

This clonotype was counted at least ten times. CDR3 sequence (DNA): TGCGCCAGCAAGGGACAGGGCCCCTACGAGCAGTACTTC. Encoded protein: CASKGQGPYEQYF. The chain joins TRBV10-2 to TRBJ2-7; TRBD1 matches at 9 bases. Germline V gene lookup returns CDR1 WSHSY and CDR2 SAAADI. J lost 2 bases, V lost 7 bases, and 3 bases had no gene match. The CDR3 has 13 amino acids.

The chain joins TRBV6-1 to TRBJ1-2; TRBD1 is a possible D gene (6 bases). V gave up 7 bases and J gave up 6 bases, with 15 bases separating them. The length of the CDR3 is 13 residues. The germline CDR1 and CDR2 sequences are MNHNS and SASEGT. CDR3 residues: CASTLRGRDGYTF. CDR3 bases: TGTGCCAGCACCCTCCGGGGGCGCGATGGCTACACCTTC.

The chain carries TRBV5-1 and TRBJ1-2; 7 positions agree with TRBD1. This CDR3 is built from 15 residues. Germline V gene sequence: CDR1 SGHRS, CDR2 YFSETQ. Trimming cost V 4 bases and J 0 bases; bases outside gene matches: 6. CDR3: CASSPYRGPNYGYTF. The CDR3 DNA reads TGCGCCAGCAGCCCCTACAGGGGCCCTAACTATGGCTACACCTTC.

The rearrangement joins TRBV20-1 to TRBJ1-1, with D possibly TRBD1 on 6 matching bases. Trimming removed 6 bases from V and 4 bases from J, with 12 bases in between. Germline V lookup: CDR1 DFQATT, CDR2 SNEGSKA (reference sequence). The CDR3 length is 12 residues. CDR3 protein: CSADGGATEAFF. In DNA form, the CDR3 reads TGCAGTGCCGACGGGGGGGCCACTGAAGCTTTCTTT.

CDR3 sequence: CASSFRGQAEETQYF. The CDR3 DNA follows: TGTGCCAGCAGCTTCAGGGGGCAGGCCGAGGAGACCCAGTACTTC. The chain couples TRBV21-1 to TRBJ2-5; no check of the table's D call, TRBD1, against the DNA was made. TRBV21-1 is annotated as a pseudogene. The CDR3 sequence is 15 residues long.

V gene TRBV7-8 combines with J gene TRBJ1-5, with D possibly being TRBD1 (5 bases). Trimming stripped 6 bases from V and 7 bases from J, with 22 bases between. There are 16 residues in the CDR3. Germline V lookup: CDR1 SGHVS, CDR2 FQNEAQ. The DNA of the CDR3 is TGTGCCAGCAGTTCCCTCGTATCAGGGTCCCGGCAGCCCCAGCATTTT. This translates into CASSSLVSGSRQPQHF. Using reference TRBV7-8 and TRBJ1-5 for the parts outside the CDR3, the full variable domain is GAGVSQSPRYKVAKRGQDVALRCDPISGHVSLFWYQQALGQGPEFLTYFQNEAQLDKSGLPSDRFFAERPEGSVSTLKIQRTQQEDSAVYLCASSSLVSGSRQPQHFGDGTRLSIL.

This clonotype was observed many times. The CDR3 is CASRRTFSHNEKLFF. For the CDR3, the DNA is TGTGCCAGCCGGAGGACGTTCTCCCATAATGAAAAACTGTTTTTT. The chain links TRBV27 to TRBJ1-4, with unresolved D. The CDR3 is made up of 15 amino acids. V was pared by 8 bases and J by 4 bases, with 17 bases between. Germline loops: CDR1 MNHEY, CDR2 SMNVEV (reference sequence).

This clonotype was counted only a few times. This sequence joins TRBV7-9 and TRBJ2-7; 8 positions match TRBD2. CDR1 is SEHNR and CDR2 is FQNEAQ in the germline V gene (reference sequence). The J segment lost 4 bases and the V segment lost 4 bases, leaving 3 bases of the junction unmatched. The CDR3 totals 13 residues. CDR3 sequence reads: CASSSSGGYEQYF. CDR3 DNA sequence: TGTGCCAGCAGCTCGAGCGGGGGTTACGAGCAGTACTTC. The whole variable domain, remainder taken from reference TRBV7-9 and TRBJ2-7, is DTGVSQNPRHKITKRGQNVTFRCDPISEHNRLYWYRQTLGQGPEFLTYFQNEAQLEKSRLLSDRFSAERPKGSFSTLEIQRTEQGDSAMYLCASSSSGGYEQYFGPGTRLTVT.

Many counts were recorded for this clonotype. This chain connects TRBV12-3 or TRBV12-4 to TRBJ2-7; D gene ambiguous. The CDR3 covers 11 residues. V lost 4 bases and J 7 bases, leaving 8 bases between the germline ends. The CDR3 sequence is CASSSYWEQYF. CDR3 DNA: TGTGCCAGCAGTTCGTACTGGGAGCAGTACTTC.

As regards this clonotype: A much larger clone sits a single nucleotide away, making a read error possible. J is TRBJ2-3 and V is TRBV4-3; TRBD1 agrees at 7 bases. This CDR3 has 15 residues. The V gene's germline CDR1 is LGHNA and CDR2 YSLEER. The CDR3 is CASSQDGQDTDSQYF. DNA of the CDR3: TGCGCCAGCAGCCAAGATGGACAGGACACAGATTCGCAGTATTTT.

This clonotype has more than one count but fewer than ten. The V gene is TRBV19, the J gene TRBJ1-1; the D gene is possibly TRBD1 (5 bases). Looked up from germline, CDR1 is LNHDA and CDR2 is SQIVND (reference sequence). The V end lost 1 base, the J end lost 10 bases, and 13 bases lay between the germline ends. This CDR3 is 13 amino acids long. CDR3 in DNA: TGTGCCAGTAGTATAGGGGACCCCGCCCCAGCTTTCTTT. Translating it yields CASSIGDPAPAFF.

This clonotype has at least ten counts. This rearrangement joins TRBV4-3 to TRBJ2-3; D remains unclear. Looked up from germline, CDR1 is LGHNA and CDR2 is YSLEER. The CDR3 runs 15 residues. The ends were cut back, 0 bases at V and 1 base at J, with 8 bases in the middle. CDR3 loop: CASSQDRRGTDTQYF. CDR3 DNA: TGCGCCAGCAGCCAAGATAGACGGGGCACAGATACGCAGTATTTT.

V usage is TRBV5-1 and J usage is TRBJ1-1; D is undetermined. The V and J ends lost 0 bases and 7 bases respectively, with 4 bases between them. This CDR3 comprises 11 residues. Germline V gene lookup returns CDR1 SGHRS and CDR2 YFSETQ. CDR3 region: CASSLDNEAFF. CDR3 DNA sequence: TGCGCCAGCAGCTTGGATAATGAAGCTTTCTTT.

Ten or more counts support this clonotype. V is TRBV20-1 and J is TRBJ2-5; TRBD2 aligns across 8 bases. CDR3 length: 16 residues. Germline V gene sequence: CDR1 DFQATT, CDR2 SNEGSKA (reference sequence). Trimming cost V 6 bases and J 4 bases; bases outside gene matches: 16. The CDR3 loop is CSALPSLAVHGETQYF. The CDR3 DNA is TGCAGTGCCCTACCTTCACTAGCGGTTCACGGAGAGACCCAGTACTTC.

This chain connects TRBV20-1 to TRBJ2-3; TRBD2 agrees at 7 bases. V lost 0 bases to trimming and J lost 3 bases; unmatched junction nucleotides: 6. The length of the CDR3 is 15 residues. From germline, CDR1 is DFQATT and CDR2 SNEGSKA (reference sequence). The CDR3 sequence: CSARDGEGITDTQYF. In DNA form, the CDR3 reads TGCAGTGCTAGAGATGGGGAGGGGATAACAGATACGCAGTATTTT.

This rearrangement joins TRBV28 to TRBJ2-2; the match to TRBD2 covers 7 bases. After removal of 5 bases from V and 0 bases from J, the junction contained 9 bases not matched to a gene. Germline loops: CDR1 MDHEN, CDR2 SYDVKM. CDR3 size: 17 residues. CDR3 sequence reads: CASSPPTSLSNTGELFF. The DNA for the CDR3 is TGTGCCAGCAGTCCGCCGACTAGCCTATCGAACACCGGGGAGCTGTTTTTT.

This chain joins TRBV2 and TRBJ1-1, with D perhaps TRBD1 (5 bases). This CDR3 contains 14 residues. V lost 0 bases to trimming and J lost 11 bases, with 16 bases between them. Germline V gene lookup returns CDR1 SNHLY and CDR2 FYNNEI. The CDR3 DNA reads TGTGCCAGCAGTGAAGCGCTTCGGGGCAGGGAGGCTTTCTTT. It codes for CASSEALRGREAFF.